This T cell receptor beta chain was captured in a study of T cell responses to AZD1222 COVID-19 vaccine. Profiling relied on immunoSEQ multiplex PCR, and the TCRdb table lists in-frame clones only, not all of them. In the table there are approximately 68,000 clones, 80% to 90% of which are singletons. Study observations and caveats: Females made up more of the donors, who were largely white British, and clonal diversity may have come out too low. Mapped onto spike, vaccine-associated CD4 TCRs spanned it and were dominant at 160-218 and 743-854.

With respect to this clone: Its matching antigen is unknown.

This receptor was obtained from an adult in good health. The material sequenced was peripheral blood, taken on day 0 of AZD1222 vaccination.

The DNA of the CDR3 is TGTGCCAGCGGTTACTCTGGAAACACCATATATTTT. The encoded protein is CASGYSGNTIYF. The chain recombines TRBV2 with TRBJ1-3; no clear D. CDR3 length equals 12 residues. Trimming took 8 bases from V and 0 from J, leaving 5 bases between them. CDR1 is SNHLY, CDR2 FYNNEI, per germline.